The sequence of this T cell receptor beta chain was determined in a study of T cell repertoires in cytomegalovirus infection. General study points: Across the ex vivo response, the dominant clonotypes were HLA-C-restricted CMV-specific TCR beta clonotypes.

For this clonotype: Antigen: not known.

A single record per CDR3 protein comes from TCRdb applying MiXCR to the reads. The repertoire holds 570,000 or so distinct CDR3 sequences, with approximately 40% as singletons. Germline lookup yields CDR1 LNHNV and CDR2 YYDKDF (reference sequence). CDR3 size: 15 residues. V was cut by 1 base and J by 3 bases, with 13 bases left in between. The gene calls are TRBV15 and TRBJ2-7, with D possibly matching TRBD1 (5 bases). Sample: cultured PBMCs, taken from culture after CMV antigen stimulation. This TCR derives from a human donor in good health (CMV status not recorded). Some clones in this sample may be carry-over from other donors' samples. The CDR3 nucleotides read TGTGCCACCAGCAGAGGCTTGCAGGGTCACTACGAGCAGTACTTC. Protein: CATSRGLQGHYEQYF. Variable domain in full (rest from reference TRBV15 and TRBJ2-7): DAMVIQNPRYQVTQFGKPVTLSCSQTLNHNVMYWYQQKSSQAPKLLFHYYDKDFNNEADTPDNFQSRRPNTSFCFLDIRSPGLGDTAMYLCATSRGLQGHYEQYFGPGTRLTVT.